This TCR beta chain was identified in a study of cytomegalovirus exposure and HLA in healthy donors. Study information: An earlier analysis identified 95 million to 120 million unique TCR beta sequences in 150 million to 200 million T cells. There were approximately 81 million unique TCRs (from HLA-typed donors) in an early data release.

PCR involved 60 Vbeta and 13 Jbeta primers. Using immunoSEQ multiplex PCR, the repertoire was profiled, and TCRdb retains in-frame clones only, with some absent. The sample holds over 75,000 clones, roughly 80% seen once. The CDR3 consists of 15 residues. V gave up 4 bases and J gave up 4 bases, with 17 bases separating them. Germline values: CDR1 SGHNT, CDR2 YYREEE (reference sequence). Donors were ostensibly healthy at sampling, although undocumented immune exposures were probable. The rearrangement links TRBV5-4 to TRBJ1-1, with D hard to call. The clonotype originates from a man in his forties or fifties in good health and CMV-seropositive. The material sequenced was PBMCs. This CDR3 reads CASSERALGFTEAFF. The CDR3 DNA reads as TGTGCCAGCAGCGAGAGGGCCCTAGGGTTCACTGAAGCTTTCTTT.